The 27 T cell receptor beta chains reported below all come from one sample, sequenced in a study of cytomegalovirus exposure and HLA in healthy donors. The PCR employed 60 Vbeta primers together with 13 Jbeta primers. Data came from immunoSEQ multiplex PCR; TCRdb stores just in-frame clones and leaves some out. Seen here are about 130,000 clones, 73% observed once, and the top ten hold 4% to 5.5%. Sequenced sample: PBMCs. Receptors were obtained from a man aged 55 to 70 in good health and CMV-seropositive.

The J gene is TRBJ1-5, the V gene TRBV19; possible D gene TRBD1, 5 bases. Germline V gene data show CDR1 as LNHDA and CDR2 as SQIVND (reference sequence). This CDR3 comprises 14 residues. The ends were cut back, 7 bases at V and 5 bases at J, with 15 bases in the middle. The CDR3, as DNA: TGTGCCAGTAATCCCGCAAGGGGTGATCAGCCCCAGCATTTT. Residues: CASNPARGDQPQHF. The full variable domain, rest sourced from reference TRBV19 and TRBJ1-5, is DGGITQSPKYLFRKEGQNVTLSCEQNLNHDAMYWYRQDPGQGLRLIYYSQIVNDFQKGDIAEGYSVSREKKESFPLTVTSAQKNPTAFYLCASNPARGDQPQHFGDGTRLSIL.

V usage is TRBV7-8 and J usage is TRBJ2-6; the D is unclear. V lost 5 bases and J lost 1, with 3 bases in between. The length of the CDR3 is 13 residues. CDR1 is SGHVS, CDR2 FQNEAQ, per germline. This CDR3 reads CASSPSGANVLTF. CDR3 DNA: TGTGCCAGCAGCCCGTCTGGGGCCAACGTCCTGACTTTC.

This chain uses TRBV5-1 with TRBJ2-7, with TRBD1 identical over 7 bases. With 4 bases clipped from V and 0 bases from J, the junction kept 7 bases outside the gene matches. This CDR3 comprises 15 residues. The germline V gene has CDR1 SGHRS and CDR2 YFSETQ. CDR3 region: CASSITGDSSYEQYF. In DNA form, the CDR3 reads TGCGCCAGCAGCATTACAGGGGATAGCTCCTACGAGCAGTACTTC.

This clone was counted only a few times. This sequence joins TRBV7-3 and TRBJ1-1; perhaps TRBD1 as D (6 bases). V lost 4 bases to trimming and J lost 2 bases, with 14 bases between them. The length of the CDR3 is 15 residues. Per germline, CDR1 SGHTA and CDR2 FQGTGA. CDR3 DNA sequence: TGTGCCAGCAGCTCACCCTCACAGGGCAACACTGAAGCTTTCTTT. Its translation: CASSSPSQGNTEAFF.

This clone was observed a single time. This chain links TRBV9 with TRBJ2-3, with D unresolved. Trimming took off 4 bases at V and 2 bases at J, with 11 bases between the two ends. Germline CDR1 SGDLS, CDR2 YYNGEE. This CDR3 is built from 14 residues. The CDR3 region has the DNA TGTGCCAGCAGCCCCAGTTTCGACACAGATACGCAGTATTTT. Translated: CASSPSFDTDTQYF.

The chain links TRBV2 to TRBJ1-1, with 7 bases aligning to TRBD1. V lost 3 bases, J lost 3 bases, and 10 bases stayed unmatched. The CDR3 runs 16 residues. Germline V gives CDR1 SNHLY, CDR2 FYNNEI. This CDR3 is CASSDLWWQGDTEAFF. CDR3 nucleotide sequence: TGTGCCAGCAGTGACCTATGGTGGCAGGGGGACACTGAAGCTTTCTTT.

This clone was detected only a few times. V gene TRBV5-1 combines with J gene TRBJ2-3; 8 nucleotides line up with TRBD2. CDR1 and CDR2 (germline): SGHRS, YFSETQ. The CDR3 length is 16 residues. Unmatched junction bases numbered 6, after V lost 2 bases and J lost 1 base. CDR3 nucleotides: TGCGCCAGCAGCTTCGAAAATAGCGGGGGCACAGATACGCAGTATTTT. The encoded protein is CASSFENSGGTDTQYF. Variable domain in full (rest from reference TRBV5-1 and TRBJ2-3): KAGVTQTPRYLIKTRGQQVTLSCSPISGHRSVSWYQQTPGQGLQFLFEYFSETQRNKGNFPGRFSGRQFSNSRSEMNVSTLELGDSALYLCASSFENSGGTDTQYFGPGTRLTVL.

The chain joins TRBV30 to TRBJ1-6; weak D call: TRBD1 (5 bases). CDR3 length equals 15 residues. Trimming took 1 base from V and 10 from J, leaving 17 bases between them. CDR1 is GTSNPN and CDR2 is SVGIG in the germline V gene (reference sequence). CDR3 bases: TGTGCCTGGAGTGGCAGGGCCGACATACGCTCACCCCTCCACTTT. As protein: CAWSGRADIRSPLHF.

The chain recombines TRBV5-1 with TRBJ1-2; 7 bases agree with TRBD1. Looked up from germline, CDR1 is SGHRS and CDR2 is YFSETQ. The trim removed 0 bases at V and 10 bases at J, leaving 12 bases unmatched. The CDR3 is 15 residues long. The CDR3 bases are TGCGCCAGCAGCTTGGAGCTGGGACAGAGTAAGGACTACACCTTC. It specifies CASSLELGQSKDYTF.

J is TRBJ2-4 and V is TRBV25-1; perhaps TRBD2 as D (5 bases). The ends were cut back, 2 bases at V and 6 bases at J, with 11 bases in the middle. Germline V lookup: CDR1 MGHDK, CDR2 SYGVNS. This CDR3 contains 14 residues. This CDR3 is CASSEPGWGNIQYF. In nucleotides, the CDR3 is TGTGCCAGCAGTGAACCGGGGTGGGGAAACATTCAGTACTTC.

V is TRBV9 and J is TRBJ2-5; TRBD2 agrees at 9 bases. The V and J ends lost 0 bases and 1 base, in that order; junction bases with no gene match: 7. The V gene's germline CDR1 is SGDLS and CDR2 YYNGEE. CDR3 size: 17 residues. The CDR3, as DNA: TGTGCCAGCAGCGTAGCATATAGCGGGGGTTCCCAAGAGACCCAGTACTTC. Amino acid sequence: CASSVAYSGGSQETQYF.

This rearrangement joins TRBV2 to TRBJ2-3; D perhaps matches TRBD2 (5 bases). The V gene's germline CDR1 is SNHLY and CDR2 FYNNEI. The V and J ends lost 7 bases and 2 bases respectively, with 13 bases between them. This CDR3 is built from 14 residues. Written as DNA, the CDR3 is TGTGCCAGCACCTTGTATAGCGACACAGATACGCAGTATTTT. Protein sequence: CASTLYSDTDTQYF.

This chain connects TRBV7-9 to TRBJ2-5; TRBD1 matches at 7 bases. The CDR3 has 15 residues. J lost 1 base, V lost 0 bases, and 2 bases had no gene match. Germline V gene lookup returns CDR1 SEHNR and CDR2 FQNEAQ (reference sequence). As DNA, the CDR3 is TGTGCCAGCAGCTTAGCGTCAGGGGGCCAAGAGACCCAGTACTTC. Encoded protein: CASSLASGGQETQYF. The full variable domain, completed using reference TRBV7-9 and TRBJ2-5, is DTGVSQNPRHKITKRGQNVTFRCDPISEHNRLYWYRQTLGQGPEFLTYFQNEAQLEKSRLLSDRFSAERPKGSFSTLEIQRTEQGDSAMYLCASSLASGGQETQYFGPGTRLLVL.

This chain links TRBV28 with TRBJ2-2; 7 bases line up with TRBD1. CDR3 length: 15 amino acids. CDR1 is MDHEN, CDR2 SYDVKM, per germline. Germline trimming cut 7 bases from V and 7 bases from J; bases unmatched to any gene: 12. The CDR3 region has the DNA TGTGCCAGCACCCCGACAGGGAATCCTTTCGGGGAGCTGTTTTTT. Its translation is CASTPTGNPFGELFF.

The sample holds a few counts of this clone. V and J are TRBV18 and TRBJ2-3; 8 positions agree with TRBD1. The CDR3 loop spans 14 amino acids. J lost 3 bases, V lost 3 bases, and 2 bases had no gene match. Germline loops: CDR1 KGHSH, CDR2 LQKENI. The DNA for the CDR3 is TGTGCCAGCTCACCCTGGACAGGGACAGATACGCAGTATTTT. This translates into CASSPWTGTDTQYF. Full variable domain (rest looked up from reference TRBV18 and TRBJ2-3): NAGVMQNPRHLVRRRGQEARLRCSPMKGHSHVYWYRQLPEEGLKFMVYLQKENIIDESGMPKERFSAEFPKEGPSILRIQQVVRGDSAAYFCASSPWTGTDTQYFGPGTRLTVL.

The V gene is TRBV25-1, the J gene TRBJ2-3; 8 bases are shared with TRBD2. The junction had 17 bases not matched to a gene; V was cut back by 10 bases and J by 2 bases. Germline V CDR1 and CDR2: MGHDK, SYGVNS. The CDR3 has 17 residues. This CDR3 is CATDRGGVLSSTDTQYF. CDR3 DNA sequence: TGTGCCACCGACCGGGGGGGGGTCCTAAGTTCCACAGATACGCAGTATTTT.

This chain joins TRBV2 and TRBJ1-6, with TRBD1 identical over 7 bases. V was pared by 8 bases and J by 9 bases, with 7 bases of the junction left unmatched. Germline loops: CDR1 SNHLY, CDR2 FYNNEI. CDR3 length: 13 residues. The CDR3 DNA is TGTGCCAGCGGGTACAGGGGTAGTTCACCCCTCCACTTT. It is translated as CASGYRGSSPLHF.

The chain is built from TRBV18 and TRBJ1-2; TRBD1 matches 7 bases. CDR1 and CDR2 (germline): KGHSH, LQKENI. J was trimmed by 1 base and V by 3 bases; bases with no gene match: 8. CDR3 length: 16 residues. The CDR3 is CASSPSYRGDNYGYTF. The CDR3 coding sequence is TGTGCCAGCTCACCGTCCTACAGGGGCGATAACTATGGCTACACCTTC.

The chain uses TRBV30 and TRBJ1-2; 8 bases are a match to TRBD1. Germline V gene sequence: CDR1 GTSNPN, CDR2 SVGIG (reference sequence). V was pared by 4 bases and J by 8 bases, with 15 bases of the junction left unmatched. This CDR3 has 15 amino acids. The CDR3 reads CAWIGGPTGARGYTF. The CDR3 DNA is TGTGCCTGGATCGGTGGTCCGACAGGGGCGCGAGGCTACACCTTC.

CDR3 region: CASSEASVAGGPKDNEQFF. The CDR3 bases are TGTGCCAGCAGTGAAGCTTCGGTAGCGGGGGGGCCCAAGGACAATGAGCAGTTCTTC. The chain recombines TRBV2 with TRBJ2-1; 11 bases match TRBD2. J gave up 5 bases and V 0 bases, and 12 bases lay outside the gene matches. This CDR3 has 19 residues. Germline V lookup: CDR1 SNHLY, CDR2 FYNNEI.

As for this clone: Other DNA sequences of this sample code for an identical CDR3. The V gene is TRBV28, the J gene TRBJ1-4; D is undetermined. The CDR3 has 11 amino acids. V was pared by 6 bases and J by 8 bases, with 7 bases between. Per the germline V gene, CDR1 is MDHEN and CDR2 is SYDVKM. CDR3 bases: TGTGCCAGCAGAGGCGGGGAAAAACTGTTTTTT. Protein product: CASRGGEKLFF.

J is TRBJ1-1 and V is TRBV21-1; TRBD1 was called by the table and not checked on the DNA. TRBV21-1 is annotated as a pseudogene. CDR3 length: 18 amino acids. The CDR3 nucleotides are TGTGCCAGCATCAACACCAACCGGGACAGGGAAGGGAACACTGAAGCTTTCTTT. This encodes CASINTNRDREGNTEAFF.

The V gene is TRBV5-1, the J gene TRBJ1-1; no firm D call. V lost 5 bases to trimming and J lost 0 bases, with 14 bases between them. Germline V gene data show CDR1 as SGHRS and CDR2 as YFSETQ. The CDR3 contains 15 residues. Written as DNA, the CDR3 is TGCGCCAGCAGGGCGGTCGCCTCCATGAACACTGAAGCTTTCTTT. This translates into CASRAVASMNTEAFF.

This sequence joins TRBV6-1 and TRBJ2-7; tentatively, D is TRBD1 (7 bases). CDR1 is MNHNS and CDR2 is SASEGT in the germline V gene. The CDR3 is 14 amino acids. V was shortened by 4 bases and J by 4 bases, with 14 bases between the two germline ends. Written as DNA, the CDR3 is TGTGCCAGCAGTGGCGGGGACAGACCTTACGAGCAGTACTTC. Translated, it gives CASSGGDRPYEQYF.

This clone was recorded once. The V gene is TRBV27, the J gene TRBJ2-1; possible D gene TRBD2, 6 bases. V was cut by 8 bases and J by 0 bases, with 29 bases left in between. This CDR3 spans 20 amino acids. CDR1 is MNHEY, CDR2 SMNVEV, per germline (reference sequence). CDR3 DNA: TGTGCCAGCTCGTCTCGAAAAGGGACTGGTCTAGAGAGCTCCTACAATGAGCAGTTCTTC. Amino acid sequence: CASSSRKGTGLESSYNEQFF.

The genes are TRBV28 and TRBJ2-7, with D possibly TRBD1 on 6 matching bases. In germline, CDR1 is MDHEN, CDR2 SYDVKM. CDR3 size: 14 residues. V gave up 4 bases and J gave up 1 base, with 11 bases separating them. The CDR3 is CASSSGGQSYEQYF. In DNA, the CDR3 is TGTGCCAGCAGTTCGGGTGGACAGTCCTACGAGCAGTACTTC.

This clone has more than one count but fewer than ten. V is TRBV15 and J is TRBJ1-1; D not certain. Germline V gives CDR1 LNHNV, CDR2 YYDKDF (reference sequence). V lost 6 bases to trimming and J lost 3 bases, with 11 bases between them. The CDR3 sequence is 13 residues long. The chain's CDR3 is CATRFMEDTEAFF. In DNA, the CDR3 is TGTGCCACCAGATTCATGGAGGACACTGAAGCTTTCTTT.